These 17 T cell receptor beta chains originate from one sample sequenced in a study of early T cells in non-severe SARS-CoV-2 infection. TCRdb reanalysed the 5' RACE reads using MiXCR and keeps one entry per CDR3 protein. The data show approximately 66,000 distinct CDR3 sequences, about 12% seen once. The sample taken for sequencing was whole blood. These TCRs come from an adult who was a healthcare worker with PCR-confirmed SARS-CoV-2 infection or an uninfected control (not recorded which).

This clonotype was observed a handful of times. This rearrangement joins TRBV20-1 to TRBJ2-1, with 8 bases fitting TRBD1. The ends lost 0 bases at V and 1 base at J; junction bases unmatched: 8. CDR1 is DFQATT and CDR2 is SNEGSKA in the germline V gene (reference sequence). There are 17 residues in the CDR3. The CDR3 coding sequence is TGCAGTGCTAGAGAGCGGGCGAGGACAGGGTCCTACAATGAGCAGTTCTTC. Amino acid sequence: CSARERARTGSYNEQFF.

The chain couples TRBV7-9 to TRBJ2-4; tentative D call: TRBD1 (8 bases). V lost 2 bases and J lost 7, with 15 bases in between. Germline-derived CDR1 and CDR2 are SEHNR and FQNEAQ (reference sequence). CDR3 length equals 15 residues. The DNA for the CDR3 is TGTGCCAGCAGCTTACCCACAGGGGGGGCGAACATTCAGTACTTC. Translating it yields CASSLPTGGANIQYF.

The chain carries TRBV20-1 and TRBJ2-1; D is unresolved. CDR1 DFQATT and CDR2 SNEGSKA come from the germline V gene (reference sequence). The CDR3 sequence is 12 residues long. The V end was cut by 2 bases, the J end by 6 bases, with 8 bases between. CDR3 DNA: TGCAGTGCTAGACAAGCTGGCAATGAGCAGTTCTTC. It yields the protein CSARQAGNEQFF.

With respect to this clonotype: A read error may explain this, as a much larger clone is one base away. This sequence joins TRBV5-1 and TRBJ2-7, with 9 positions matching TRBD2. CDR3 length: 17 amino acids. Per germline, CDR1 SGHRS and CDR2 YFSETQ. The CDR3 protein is CTSSLEGLGGRAREQYF. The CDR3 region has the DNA TGCACCAGCAGCTTGGAGGGCCTCGGCGGGAGGGCCCGGGAGCAGTACTTC.

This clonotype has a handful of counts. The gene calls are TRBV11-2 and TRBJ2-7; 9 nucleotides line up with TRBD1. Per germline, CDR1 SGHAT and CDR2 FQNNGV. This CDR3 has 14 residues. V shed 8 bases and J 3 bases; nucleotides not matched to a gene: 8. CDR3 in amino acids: CASLPDRGGYEQYF. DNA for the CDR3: TGTGCCAGCCTTCCTGACAGGGGGGGCTACGAGCAGTACTTC.

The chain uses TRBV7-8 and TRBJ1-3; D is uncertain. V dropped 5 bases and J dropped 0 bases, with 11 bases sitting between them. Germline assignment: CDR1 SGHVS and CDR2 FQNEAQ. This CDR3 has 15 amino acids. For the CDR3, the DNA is TGTGCCAGCAGCCCGGAGAGAATCTCTGGAAACACCATATATTTT. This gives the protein CASSPERISGNTIYF. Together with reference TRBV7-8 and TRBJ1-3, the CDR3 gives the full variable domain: GAGVSQSPRYKVAKRGQDVALRCDPISGHVSLFWYQQALGQGPEFLTYFQNEAQLDKSGLPSDRFFAERPEGSVSTLKIQRTQQEDSAVYLCASSPERISGNTIYFGEGSWLTVV.

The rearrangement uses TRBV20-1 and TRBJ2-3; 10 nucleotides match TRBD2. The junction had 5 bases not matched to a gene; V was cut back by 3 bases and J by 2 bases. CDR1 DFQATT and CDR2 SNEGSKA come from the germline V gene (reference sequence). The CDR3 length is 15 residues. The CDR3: CSASSLAGVTDTQYF. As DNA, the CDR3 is TGCAGTGCTAGCTCTCTAGCGGGGGTCACAGATACGCAGTATTTT.

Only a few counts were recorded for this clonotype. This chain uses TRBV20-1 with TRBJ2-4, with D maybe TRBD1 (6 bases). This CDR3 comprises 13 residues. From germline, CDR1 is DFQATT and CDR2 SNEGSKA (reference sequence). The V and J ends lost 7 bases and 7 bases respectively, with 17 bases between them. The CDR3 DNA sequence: TGCAGTGTTCGTAGGGGGACCCGGAACATTCAGTACTTC. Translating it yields CSVRRGTRNIQYF.

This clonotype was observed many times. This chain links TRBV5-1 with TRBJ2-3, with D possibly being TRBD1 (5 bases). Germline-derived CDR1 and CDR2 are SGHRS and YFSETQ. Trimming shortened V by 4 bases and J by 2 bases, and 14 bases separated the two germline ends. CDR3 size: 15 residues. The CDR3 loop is CASSTTGMFTDTQYF. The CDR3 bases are TGCGCCAGCAGCACCACAGGAATGTTCACAGATACGCAGTATTTT.

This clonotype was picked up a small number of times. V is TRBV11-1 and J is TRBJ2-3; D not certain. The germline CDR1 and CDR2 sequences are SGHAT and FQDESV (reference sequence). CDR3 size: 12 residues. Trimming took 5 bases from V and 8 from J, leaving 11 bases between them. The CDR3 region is CASSIPQATQYF. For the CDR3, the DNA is TGTGCCAGCAGCATACCCCAGGCTACGCAGTATTTT.

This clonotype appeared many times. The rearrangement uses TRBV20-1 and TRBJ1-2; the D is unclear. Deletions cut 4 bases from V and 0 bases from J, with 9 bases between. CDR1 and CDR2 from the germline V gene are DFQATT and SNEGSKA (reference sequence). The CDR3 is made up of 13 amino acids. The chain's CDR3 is CSAIVQANYGYTF. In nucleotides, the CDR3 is TGCAGTGCTATAGTACAAGCTAACTATGGCTACACCTTC.

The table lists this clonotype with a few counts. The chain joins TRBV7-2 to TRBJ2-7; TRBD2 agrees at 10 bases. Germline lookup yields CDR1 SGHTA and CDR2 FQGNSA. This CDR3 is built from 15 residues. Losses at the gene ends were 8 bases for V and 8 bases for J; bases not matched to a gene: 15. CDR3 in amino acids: CASGPSGGREVQQYF. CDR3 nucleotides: TGTGCCAGCGGCCCTAGCGGGGGCCGGGAAGTACAGCAGTACTTC. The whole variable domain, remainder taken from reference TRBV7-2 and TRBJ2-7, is GAGVSQSPSNKVTEKGKDVELRCDPISGHTALYWYRQSLGQGLEFLIYFQGNSAPDKSGLPSDRFSAERTGGSVSTLTIQRTQQEDSAVYLCASGPSGGREVQQYFGPGTRLTVT.

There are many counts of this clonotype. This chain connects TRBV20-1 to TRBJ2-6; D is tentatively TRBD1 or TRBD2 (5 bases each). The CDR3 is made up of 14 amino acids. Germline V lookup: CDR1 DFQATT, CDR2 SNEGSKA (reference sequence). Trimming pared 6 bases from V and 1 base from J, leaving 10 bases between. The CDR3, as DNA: TGCAGTGCCTCTGGGGGATCTGGGGCCAACGTCCTGACTTTC. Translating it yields CSASGGSGANVLTF.

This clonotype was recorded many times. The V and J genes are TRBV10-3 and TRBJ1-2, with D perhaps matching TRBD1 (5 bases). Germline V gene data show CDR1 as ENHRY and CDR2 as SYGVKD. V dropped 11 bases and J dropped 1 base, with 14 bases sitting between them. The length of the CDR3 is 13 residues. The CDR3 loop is CALRQPNNYGYTF. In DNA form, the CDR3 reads TGTGCCCTACGACAGCCCAATAACTATGGCTACACCTTC.

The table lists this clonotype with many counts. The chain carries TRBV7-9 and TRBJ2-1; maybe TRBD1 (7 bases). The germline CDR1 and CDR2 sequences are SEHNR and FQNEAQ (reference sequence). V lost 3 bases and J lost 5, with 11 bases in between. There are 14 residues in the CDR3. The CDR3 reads CASSFQGEDNEQFF. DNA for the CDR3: TGTGCCAGCAGCTTTCAGGGGGAGGACAATGAGCAGTTCTTC. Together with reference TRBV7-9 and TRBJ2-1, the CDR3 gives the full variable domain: DTGVSQNPRHKITKRGQNVTFRCDPISEHNRLYWYRQTLGQGPEFLTYFQNEAQLEKSRLLSDRFSAERPKGSFSTLEIQRTEQGDSAMYLCASSFQGEDNEQFFGPGTRLTVL.

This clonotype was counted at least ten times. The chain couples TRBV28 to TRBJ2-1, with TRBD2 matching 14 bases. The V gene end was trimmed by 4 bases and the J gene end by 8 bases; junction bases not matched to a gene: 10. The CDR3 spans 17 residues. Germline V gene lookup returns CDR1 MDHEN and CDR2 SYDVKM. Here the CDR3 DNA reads TGTGCCAGCAGTTCCCGACTAGCGGGAGGGCCTATAGATGAGCAGTTCTTC. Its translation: CASSSRLAGGPIDEQFF.

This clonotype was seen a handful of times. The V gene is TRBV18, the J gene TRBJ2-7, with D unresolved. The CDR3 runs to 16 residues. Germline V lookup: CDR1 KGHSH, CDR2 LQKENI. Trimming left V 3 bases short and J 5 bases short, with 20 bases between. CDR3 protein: CASSPYSSQASDEQYF. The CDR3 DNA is TGTGCCAGCTCACCTTACAGTTCCCAGGCTTCGGACGAGCAGTACTTC.